The rows below give T cell receptor beta chains drawn from one sample of a study of blood T cell repertoires in COVID-19. Repertoires were generated with immunoSEQ multiplex PCR, while TCRdb's copy carries only in-frame clones and drops some. This sample carries about 210,000 clones, about 91% of them seen once, and the ten largest clones take around 1.2%. What was sequenced was peripheral blood. These TCRs come from a young man with acute or convalescent COVID-19. The conserved cysteine and the conserved F or W are not part of the CDR3 here. D genes are given only for firm matches.

V gene	D gene	CDR3 protein
TRBV6-5	-	ASRDSRNSNQPQH
TRBV7-3	TRBD1	ASSVSGTGVYHEQF
TRBV19	TRBD2	ASSSNLSGRQF
TRBV30	TRBD1	AWIRDRGHTEAF
TRBV19	-	ASSQVFNEKLF
TRBV28	TRBD1	ASSFNTKDRGYEQY
TRBV19	-	ASRPIGVQRVSYNEQF
TRBV12-3/TRBV12-4	-	ASSFGYSGRYT
TRBV5-4	-	ASSRTTQGSYGYT
TRBV6-6	-	ASSYPQGRPDEQY
TRBV9	TRBD1	ASSQTKDRPFYGYT
TRBV27	TRBD2	ASSMGLAGVYEQY
TRBV7-9	-	ASSLGGWEAAQY
TRBV30	-	ALMLGSYGYT
TRBV28	TRBD1	ASTPGTAGNTIY
TRBV7-2	-	ASSPTSYKETQY
TRBV4-2	-	ASSQGPNTEAF
TRBV6-5	TRBD1	ASSYLGRTGGYEQY
TRBV5-1	-	ASSSSQLQSGEAF
TRBV28	TRBD2	ASSSIAGVLNEQF
TRBV18	-	ASSSQVDNEQF
TRBV30	TRBD1	ACYRDRGFGANVLT
TRBV3-1/TRBV3-2	-	ASSQDWRRGIPGYT
TRBV11-2	-	ASSPQQAGAF
TRBV30	-	AWSLLASTDTQY
TRBV28	TRBD1	ASGQGASYGYT
TRBV4-2	TRBD1	ASSQTDRGAYNSPLH
TRBV11-1	-	ASSWDSLEQY
TRBV27	-	ASSSLTGSYYGYT
TRBV9	-	ASSYGIYNEQF
TRBV30	-	AWSPGNSYNSPLH
TRBV15	-	ATSRQSLREDGELF
TRBV3-1/TRBV3-2	-	ASSRLLNTEAF
TRBV28	-	ASSRGGRALNYGYT
TRBV5-1	TRBD1	ASSVGTGSVRNTGELF
TRBV28	TRBD1	ASSLIQGVSYEQY
TRBV5-1	TRBD1	ASSTQGGGSGNEQF
TRBV4-1	-	ASSQEGGGWNYGYT
TRBV5-6	TRBD2	ASSRTSGGLNEQF
TRBV30	-	ATGPVGYGYT
TRBV5-1	TRBD2	ASSLEASGNQETQY
TRBV9	-	ASSVDEIEQY
TRBV9	-	ASSVRGASSPLH
TRBV18	-	ASSPPIGGDYGYT
TRBV19	-	ASSNPARVNTEAF
TRBV7-7	TRBD2	ASSPFSGRSYEQY
TRBV5-1	-	ASSMGRATNEKLF
TRBV19	-	ASSQEFRAPKGHEGKNIQY
TRBV11-2	-	ASSFSRGTEAF
TRBV6-5	-	ASSPVGGAFGELF
TRBV5-6	-	ASSFPRAVRGYT
TRBV19	TRBD2	ATAQGWTSGSISYNEQF